This T cell receptor (beta chain) originates from a study of technical replicates of blood from four donors. The germline V gene encodes CDR1 SGHRS and CDR2 YFSETQ. V was clipped by 3 bases and J by 7 bases; unmatched bases: 3. This CDR3 contains 15 residues. Using immunoSEQ multiplex PCR, the repertoire was profiled, and TCRdb retains in-frame clones only, with some absent. The table has around 89,000 clones, just under 95% seen once; the top ten hold 0.2% to 0.25%. The TCR originated in a human donor in good health. Sequencing used T cells isolated from PBMCs. The chain joins TRBV5-1 to TRBJ2-3; 15 bases fit TRBD2. The CDR3 region is CASSYGTSGGNTQYF. The CDR3 nucleotides are TGCGCCAGCAGCTACGGGACTAGCGGGGGGAATACGCAGTATTTT.